These 11 T cell receptor beta chains share one sample of origin, sequenced in a study of breast tumors, draining lymph nodes, adjacent tissues. One entry per CDR3 protein, called by TCRdb with MiXCR from the multiplex PCR reads. The data hold approximately 150,000 distinct CDR3 sequences, with 32% observed a single time. Breast cancer patients provided tissue from their axillary draining lymph nodes. Sample: axillary lymph node tissue. Receptor source: a female donor with breast cancer. Some clones in this sample may be carry-over from other donors' samples.

This clonotype was observed at least ten times. This rearrangement joins TRBV20-1 to TRBJ2-7; D is possibly TRBD2 (5 bases). The germline V gene encodes CDR1 DFQATT and CDR2 SNEGSKA (reference sequence). Trimming cost V 5 bases and J 2 bases, with 10 bases left between them. The CDR3 sequence is 12 residues long. The CDR3 region has the DNA TGCAGTGCTGCCGGGATAACCTACGAGCAGTACTTC. Translating it yields CSAAGITYEQYF.

This clonotype was counted many times. The DNA of the CDR3 is TGCGCCAGCAGCCGGGACGGCAACTCCTACAATGAGCAGTTCTTC. Its protein product is CASSRDGNSYNEQFF. The chain uses TRBV5-1 and TRBJ2-1; D assignment may be TRBD1 or TRBD2 (5 bases each). The germline CDR1 and CDR2 sequences are SGHRS and YFSETQ. The CDR3 is made up of 15 amino acids. Trimming stripped 4 bases from V and 0 bases from J, with 11 bases between.

The V call is TRBV9, the J call TRBJ2-7; the D gene is possibly TRBD2 (6 bases). The V gene's germline CDR1 is SGDLS and CDR2 YYNGEE. V was cut by 0 bases and J by 7 bases, with 8 bases left in between. The CDR3 contains 12 residues. The CDR3 DNA sequence: TGTGCCAGCAGCGTAGCGGGGGAGGAGCAGTACTTC. This gives the protein CASSVAGEEQYF. Full variable domain (missing parts from reference TRBV9 and TRBJ2-7): DSGVTQTPKHLITATGQRVTLRCSPRSGDLSVYWYQQSLDQGLQFLIQYYNGEERAKGNILERFSAQQFPDLHSELNLSSLELGDSALYFCASSVAGEEQYFGPGTRLTVT.

The DNA for the CDR3 is TGCAGTGCTGACGGACAGGGAGGTCAGCCCCAGCATTTT. The encoded protein is CSADGQGGQPQHF. V is TRBV20-1 and J is TRBJ1-5; 8 nucleotides align to TRBD1. V lost 5 bases to trimming and J lost 6 bases; unmatched junction nucleotides: 6. The CDR3 sequence is 13 residues long. Per germline, CDR1 DFQATT and CDR2 SNEGSKA (reference sequence).

This clonotype was picked up many times. The genes are TRBV7-2 and TRBJ2-2, with D hard to call. The ends were cut back, 5 bases at V and 3 bases at J, with 7 bases in the middle. Germline V gene lookup returns CDR1 SGHTA and CDR2 FQGNSA. The CDR3 consists of 13 residues. This chain's CDR3 is CASSVTYTGELFF. The CDR3 region has the DNA TGTGCCAGCAGCGTGACATACACCGGGGAGCTGTTTTTT.

This clonotype appeared many times. The rearrangement links TRBV7-2 to TRBJ2-1; D is undetermined. V was shortened by 1 base and J by 7 bases, with 11 bases between the two germline ends. This CDR3 is built from 14 residues. CDR1 and CDR2 (germline): SGHTA, FQGNSA. CDR3 sequence (DNA): TGTGCCAGCAGCTTAGAGGGCAGGTTGAATGAGCAGTTCTTC. Protein product: CASSLEGRLNEQFF.

The genes are TRBV2 and TRBJ2-1; 10 bases align to TRBD2. This CDR3 has 15 residues. Germline V gene lookup returns CDR1 SNHLY and CDR2 FYNNEI. After removal of 6 bases from V and 4 bases from J, the junction contained 6 bases not matched to a gene. CDR3 sequence: CASRELAGTYNEQFF. In DNA, the CDR3 is TGTGCCAGCAGGGAACTAGCGGGGACTTACAATGAGCAGTTCTTC.

Concerning this clonotype: Being one base from a much bigger clone, this may be a read error. The chain uses TRBV3-1 and TRBJ2-1; a possible D gene is TRBD2 (6 bases). CDR1 and CDR2 from the germline V gene are LGHDT and YNNKEL (reference sequence). The CDR3 runs to 13 residues. In DNA form, the CDR3 reads TGTGCCAGCAGCCCGGACTACTACAATGAGCAGTGCTTC. The encoded protein is CASSPDYYNEQCF.

This clonotype was counted at least ten times. The chain employs TRBV20-1 and TRBJ2-2; D is unresolved. CDR1 and CDR2 from the germline V gene are DFQATT and SNEGSKA (reference sequence). This CDR3 has 12 amino acids. The V end lost 6 bases, the J end lost 6 bases, and 11 bases lay between the germline ends. CDR3: CSANAPAGELFF. In nucleotides, the CDR3 is TGCAGTGCCAACGCTCCTGCCGGGGAGCTGTTTTTT.

V usage is TRBV2 and J usage is TRBJ2-5, with TRBD1 identical over 7 bases. Germline V gene lookup returns CDR1 SNHLY and CDR2 FYNNEI. The ends lost 4 bases at V and 1 base at J; junction bases unmatched: 3. CDR3 length: 14 amino acids. CDR3 DNA sequence: TGTGCCAGCAGTGCGACAGGGATCCAAGAGACCCAGTACTTC. Its translation: CASSATGIQETQYF.

The table lists this clonotype with many counts. At one of its ends the junction is not consistent with the germline gene, which may arise from a read error. The chain recombines TRBV7-7 with TRBJ2-2, with D unresolved. The germline V gene has CDR1 SSHAT and CDR2 FNYEAQ (reference sequence). The CDR3 covers 13 residues. The CDR3 nucleotides are TGTGCTAGCAGCTTAGGGCGTACCGGGGAGCTGTTTTTT. This encodes CASSLGRTGELFF.